One and the same sample provided the 13 T cell receptor beta chains below, sequenced in a study of identifying expanded T cells in peripheral blood. Clones were sequenced by immunoSEQ multiplex PCR, and TCRdb holds only the in-frame ones, with some missing. This sample has roughly 81,000 clones, with roughly 84% found just once. The specimen was blood. These receptors all come from a person between 18 and 75 years old in good health.

The rearrangement joins TRBV28 to TRBJ2-1, with 12 bases matching TRBD2. Trimming removed 4 bases from V and 3 bases from J; junction bases left unmatched: 16. The CDR3 has 20 residues. The germline V gene encodes CDR1 MDHEN and CDR2 SYDVKM. CDR3 sequence: CASSSGQGPLGLAGYNEQFF. In nucleotides, the CDR3 is TGTGCCAGCAGTTCTGGACAGGGCCCACTGGGACTAGCGGGCTACAATGAGCAGTTCTTC.

Of note for this clone: Its ends do not fully match the called genes, so a read error is possible. DNA of the CDR3: TGTGCTAGCAGCTTAAGCCGTCCACGGAGCAATCAGCCCCAGCATTTT. Translating it yields CASSLSRPRSNQPQHF. This sequence joins TRBV7-7 and TRBJ1-5, with D uncertain. Germline lookup yields CDR1 SSHAT and CDR2 FNYEAQ (reference sequence). CDR3 length: 16 residues. Using reference TRBV7-7 and TRBJ1-5 for the parts outside the CDR3, the full variable domain is GAGVSQSPRYKVTKRGQDVTLRCDPISSHATLYWYQQALGQGPEFLTYFNYEAQPDKSGLPSDRFSAERPEGSISTLTIQRTEQRDSAMYRCASSLSRPRSNQPQHFGDGTRLSIL.

The V call is TRBV28, the J call TRBJ2-7; 10 nucleotides line up with TRBD2. This CDR3 has 14 residues. J lost 4 bases, V lost 8 bases, and 8 bases had no gene match. Germline V gives CDR1 MDHEN, CDR2 SYDVKM. CDR3 nucleotides: TGTGCCAGCCGAAGGACTAGCGGCCTTTACGAGCAGTACTTC. Amino acid sequence: CASRRTSGLYEQYF.

This clone was seen just once. The chain combines TRBV7-3 with TRBJ1-1; no firm D call. The CDR3 spans 13 residues. V was cut by 2 bases and J by 4 bases, with 8 bases left in between. Germline V CDR1 and CDR2: SGHTA, FQGTGA. CDR3: CASSLSDVTEAFF. CDR3 DNA sequence: TGTGCCAGCAGCTTATCAGATGTCACTGAAGCTTTCTTT.

In this sample, this clone turned up a few times. The chain combines TRBV28 with TRBJ2-6; D ambiguous. CDR1 is MDHEN and CDR2 is SYDVKM in the germline V gene. The CDR3 is 14 amino acids. The germline V and J ends were trimmed by 5 bases and 0 bases, with 5 bases remaining between them. The CDR3 loop is CASSEISGANVLTF. For the CDR3, the DNA is TGTGCCAGCAGTGAGATCTCTGGGGCCAACGTCCTGACTTTC.

J is TRBJ2-1 and V is TRBV6-6; the D is unclear. Trimming removed 10 bases at V and 8 bases at J, with 9 bases between. This CDR3 region has 10 residues. Germline loops: CDR1 MNHNY, CDR2 SVGAGI (reference sequence). The CDR3 DNA reads as TGTGCCACGGCCGGAGATGAGCAGTTCTTC. Its translation is CATAGDEQFF.

This clone has a count of ten or more. V usage is TRBV5-1 and J usage is TRBJ2-7; a weak D match, TRBD1 (5 bases). This CDR3 region has 13 residues. With 5 bases removed from V and 6 bases from J, the gap between germline ends came to 15 bases. CDR1 is SGHRS and CDR2 is YFSETQ in the germline V gene. Here the CDR3 reads CASSLRGEGEQYF. CDR3 DNA: TGCGCCAGCAGTTTAAGGGGTGAAGGCGAGCAGTACTTC.

The V gene is TRBV19, the J gene TRBJ1-2; TRBD1 matches 7 bases. V lost 1 base, J lost 3 bases, and 2 bases stayed unmatched. CDR1 is LNHDA, CDR2 SQIVND, per germline (reference sequence). The CDR3 is 14 amino acids. CDR3 protein: CASSIGQGHYGYTF. The CDR3 bases are TGTGCCAGTAGTATAGGACAGGGCCACTATGGCTACACCTTC.

This clone has a single count. This sequence joins TRBV6-6 and TRBJ2-1, with TRBD2 matching over 13 bases. The CDR3 loop spans 14 amino acids. Germline V gene data show CDR1 as MNHNY and CDR2 as SVGAGI (reference sequence). Trimming took 8 bases from V and 10 from J; bases not matched to a gene: 8. The CDR3 protein is CASRRTSGSIEQFF. The CDR3 bases are TGTGCCAGCCGCCGGACTAGCGGGAGTATCGAGCAGTTCTTC.

The rearrangement joins TRBV5-1 to TRBJ2-3; 7 nucleotides agree with TRBD2. V was pared by 0 bases and J by 3 bases, with 7 bases of the junction left unmatched. The CDR3 consists of 16 residues. Germline CDR1 SGHRS, CDR2 YFSETQ. The CDR3 loop reads CASSLAGGSVTDTQYF. DNA of the CDR3: TGCGCCAGCAGCTTGGCCGGGGGGAGTGTTACAGATACGCAGTATTTT.

The chain uses TRBV29-1 and TRBJ2-2; 8 bases fit TRBD1. Germline trimming cut 2 bases from V and 2 bases from J; bases unmatched to any gene: 4. Germline V CDR1 and CDR2: SQVTM, ANQGSEA. This CDR3 has 15 residues. This CDR3 is CSVELGQVNTGELFF. Written as DNA, the CDR3 is TGCAGCGTTGAATTGGGACAGGTCAACACCGGGGAGCTGTTTTTT.

This sequence joins TRBV6-4 and TRBJ2-1; weak D call: TRBD2 (5 bases). CDR1 is MRHNA, CDR2 SNTAGT, per germline. This CDR3 region has 15 residues. V lost 0 bases and J 1 base, leaving 7 bases between the germline ends. The CDR3 spells CASSDSWTSYNEQFF. As DNA, the CDR3 is TGTGCCAGCAGTGACTCTTGGACTTCCTACAATGAGCAGTTCTTC.

The rearrangement uses TRBV2 and TRBJ1-1; D is uncertain. The CDR3 length is 13 residues. Deletions cut 10 bases from V and 2 bases from J, with 14 bases between. CDR1 and CDR2 from the germline V gene are SNHLY and FYNNEI. CDR3 in DNA: TGTGCCAATTCAAGGGAGCTTAACACTGAAGCTTTCTTT. Its protein product is CANSRELNTEAFF.